This T cell receptor (beta chain) emerged from a study of spatial heterogeneity in lung cancer. Germline V gene data show CDR1 as MNHEY and CDR2 as SMNVEV (reference sequence). The CDR3 covers 15 residues. The germline V and J ends were trimmed by 5 bases and 6 bases, with 20 bases remaining between them. TCRdb independently ran MiXCR on the 5' RACE reads; one entry per CDR3 protein. The repertoire consists of tens of thousands of distinct CDR3 sequences, with more than 7% occurring once and the leading ten covering over 25%. Study-level results: Compared with follow-up, resection was when ubiquitous expanded tumor TCRs appeared in blood more.

Time point meaning: sample taken at primary tumor resection. Unsorted whole RNA samples from tumor, nontumor lung or frozen PBMC were sequenced. The sample holds many counts of this clonotype. As yet, its antigen is unknown. This rearrangement joins TRBV27 to TRBJ2-7; D not certain. Sequences were derived from PBMCs, sampled at surgery. The receptor's source is a female donor with early-stage non-small cell lung cancer. In nucleotides, the CDR3 is TGTGCCAGCAGTCCCCTTTACGGGTCCGCCGCCGAGCAGTACTTC. It yields the protein CASSPLYGSAAEQYF.